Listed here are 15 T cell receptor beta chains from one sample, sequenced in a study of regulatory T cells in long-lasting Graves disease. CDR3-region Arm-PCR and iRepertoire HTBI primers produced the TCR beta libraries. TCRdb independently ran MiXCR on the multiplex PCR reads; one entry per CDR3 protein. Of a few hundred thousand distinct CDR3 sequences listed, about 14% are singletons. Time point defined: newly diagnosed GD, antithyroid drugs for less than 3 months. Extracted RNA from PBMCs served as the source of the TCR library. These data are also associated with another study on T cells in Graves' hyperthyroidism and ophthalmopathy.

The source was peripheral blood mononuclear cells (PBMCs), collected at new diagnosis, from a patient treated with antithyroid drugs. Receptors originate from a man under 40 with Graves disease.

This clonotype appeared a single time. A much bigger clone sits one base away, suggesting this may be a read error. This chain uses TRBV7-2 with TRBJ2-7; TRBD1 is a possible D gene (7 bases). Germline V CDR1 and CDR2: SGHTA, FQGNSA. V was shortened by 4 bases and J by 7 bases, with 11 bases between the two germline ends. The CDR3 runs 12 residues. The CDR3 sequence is CASSSAGGEQYF. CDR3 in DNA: TGTGCCAGCAGCTCAGCAGGGGGGGAGCAGTACTTC.

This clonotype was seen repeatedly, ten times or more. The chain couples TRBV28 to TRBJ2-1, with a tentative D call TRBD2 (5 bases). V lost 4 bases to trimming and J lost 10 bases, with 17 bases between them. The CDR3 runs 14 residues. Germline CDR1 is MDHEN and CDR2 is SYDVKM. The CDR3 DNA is TGTGCCAGCAGTTCCCAGACCCAACCGGGGGAGCAGTTCTTC. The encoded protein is CASSSQTQPGEQFF.

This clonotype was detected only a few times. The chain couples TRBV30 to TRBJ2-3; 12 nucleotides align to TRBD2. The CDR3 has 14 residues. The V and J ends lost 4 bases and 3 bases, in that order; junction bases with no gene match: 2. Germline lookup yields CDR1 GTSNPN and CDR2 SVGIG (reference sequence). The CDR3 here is CAWTGLAGTDTQYF. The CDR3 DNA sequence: TGTGCCTGGACCGGACTAGCGGGGACAGATACGCAGTATTTT.

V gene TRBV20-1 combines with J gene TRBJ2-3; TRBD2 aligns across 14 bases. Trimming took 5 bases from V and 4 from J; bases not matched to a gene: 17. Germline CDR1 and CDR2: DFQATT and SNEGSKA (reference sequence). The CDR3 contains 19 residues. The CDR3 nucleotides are TGCAGTGCTGACGCCAGACTAGCGGGAGGGATCGCGTCCCCAGATACGCAGTATTTT. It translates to CSADARLAGGIASPDTQYF.

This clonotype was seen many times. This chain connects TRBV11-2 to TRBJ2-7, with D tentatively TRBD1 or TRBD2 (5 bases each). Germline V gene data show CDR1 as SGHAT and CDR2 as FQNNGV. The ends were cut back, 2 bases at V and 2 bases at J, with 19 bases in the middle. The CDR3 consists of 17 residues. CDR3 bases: TGTGCCAGCAGCTTATACCGGGGAACAGGCAAACCCTACGAGCAGTACTTC. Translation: CASSLYRGTGKPYEQYF. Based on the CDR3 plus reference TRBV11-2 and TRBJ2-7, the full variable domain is EAGVAQSPRYKIIEKRQSVAFWCNPISGHATLYWYQQILGQGPKLLIQFQNNGVVDDSQLPKDRFSAERLKGVDSTLKIQPAKLEDSAVYLCASSLYRGTGKPYEQYFGPGTRLTVT.

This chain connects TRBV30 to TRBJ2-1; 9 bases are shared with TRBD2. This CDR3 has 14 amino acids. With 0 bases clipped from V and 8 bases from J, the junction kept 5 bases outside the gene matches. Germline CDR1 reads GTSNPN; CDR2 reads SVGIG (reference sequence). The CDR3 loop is CAWSVGLALDEQFF. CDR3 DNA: TGTGCCTGGAGTGTGGGACTAGCTCTCGATGAGCAGTTCTTC.

The CDR3 DNA sequence: TGTGCCAGCAGCAAACCCACGGGACGAGTATCTAGGGAGCAGTACTTC. As protein: CASSKPTGRVSREQYF. The rearrangement links TRBV5-4 to TRBJ2-7; perhaps D is TRBD1 or TRBD2 (5 bases each). Germline V gives CDR1 SGHNT, CDR2 YYREEE (reference sequence). The CDR3 spans 16 residues. V was pared by 4 bases and J by 7 bases, with 24 bases between.

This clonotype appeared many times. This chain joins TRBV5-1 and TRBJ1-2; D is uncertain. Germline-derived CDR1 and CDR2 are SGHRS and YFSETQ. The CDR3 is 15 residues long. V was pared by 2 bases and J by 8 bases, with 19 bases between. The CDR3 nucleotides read TGCGCCAGCAGCTTAGGTGTCACTATTGACCGGGGCTACACCTTC. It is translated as CASSLGVTIDRGYTF.

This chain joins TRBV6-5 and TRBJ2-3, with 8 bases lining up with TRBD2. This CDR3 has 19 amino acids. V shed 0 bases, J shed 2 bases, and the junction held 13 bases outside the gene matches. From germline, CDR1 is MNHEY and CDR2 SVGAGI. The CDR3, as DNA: TGTGCCAGCAGTTACTCGATGTTAGTGAGCGGGAGTGTCACAGATACGCAGTATTTT. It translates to CASSYSMLVSGSVTDTQYF.

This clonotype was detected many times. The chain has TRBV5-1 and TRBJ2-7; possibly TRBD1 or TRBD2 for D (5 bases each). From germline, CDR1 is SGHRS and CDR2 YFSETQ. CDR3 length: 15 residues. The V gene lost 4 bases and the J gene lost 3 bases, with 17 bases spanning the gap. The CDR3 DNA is TGCGCCAGCAGCCTTGGGGGAGCGGCCAACTACGAGCAGTACTTC. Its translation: CASSLGGAANYEQYF.

The CDR3 here is CSAQRIGRIYEQYF. The CDR3 nucleotides are TGCAGTGCTCAGCGGATCGGGAGGATCTACGAGCAGTACTTC. The chain has TRBV20-1 and TRBJ2-7; 7 nucleotides align to TRBD2. Germline loops: CDR1 DFQATT, CDR2 SNEGSKA (reference sequence). Trimming cost V 5 bases and J 3 bases; bases outside gene matches: 10. There are 14 residues in the CDR3.

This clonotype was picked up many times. CDR3 residues: CSVGGTSGSRTQYF. CDR3 in DNA: TGCAGCGTTGGCGGGACTAGCGGGAGTCGGACCCAGTACTTC. This chain uses TRBV29-1 with TRBJ2-5; 14 nucleotides align to TRBD2. Germline trimming cut 4 bases from V and 7 bases from J; bases unmatched to any gene: 5. CDR1 and CDR2 (germline): SQVTM, ANQGSEA. CDR3 length equals 14 residues.

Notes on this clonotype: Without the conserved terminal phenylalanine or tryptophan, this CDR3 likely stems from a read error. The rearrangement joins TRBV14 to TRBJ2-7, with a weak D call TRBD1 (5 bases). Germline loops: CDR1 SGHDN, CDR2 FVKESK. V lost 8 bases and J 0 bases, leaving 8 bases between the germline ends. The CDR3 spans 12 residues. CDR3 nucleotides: TGTGCCAGCGGACATATCTCCTACGAGCAGTACTAC. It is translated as CASGHISYEQYY.

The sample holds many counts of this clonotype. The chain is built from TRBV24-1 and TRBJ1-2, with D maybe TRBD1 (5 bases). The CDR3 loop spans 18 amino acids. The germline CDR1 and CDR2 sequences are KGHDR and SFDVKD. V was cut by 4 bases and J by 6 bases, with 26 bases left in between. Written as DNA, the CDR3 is TGTGCCACCAGTGACGCTCAGGGTTCCAGCCTACACCTAGATGGCTACACCTTC. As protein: CATSDAQGSSLHLDGYTF.

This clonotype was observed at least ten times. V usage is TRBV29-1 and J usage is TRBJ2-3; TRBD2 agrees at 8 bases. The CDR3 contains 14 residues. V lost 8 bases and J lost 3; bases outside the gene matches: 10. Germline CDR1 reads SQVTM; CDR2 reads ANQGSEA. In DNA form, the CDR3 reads TGCAGCCTCTCCGGCGCGGGGGGAACAGATACGCAGTATTTT. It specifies CSLSGAGGTDTQYF.